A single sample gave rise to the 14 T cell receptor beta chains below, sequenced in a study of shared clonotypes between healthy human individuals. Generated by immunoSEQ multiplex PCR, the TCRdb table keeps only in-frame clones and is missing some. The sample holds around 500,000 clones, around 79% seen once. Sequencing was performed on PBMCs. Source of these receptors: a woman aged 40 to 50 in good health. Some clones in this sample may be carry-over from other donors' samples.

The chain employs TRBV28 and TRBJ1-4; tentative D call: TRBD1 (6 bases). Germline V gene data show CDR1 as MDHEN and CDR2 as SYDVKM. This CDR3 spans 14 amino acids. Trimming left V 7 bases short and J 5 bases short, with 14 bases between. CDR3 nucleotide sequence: TGTGCCAGCACAGTACAGGGATCGAATGAAAAACTGTTTTTT. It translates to CASTVQGSNEKLFF.

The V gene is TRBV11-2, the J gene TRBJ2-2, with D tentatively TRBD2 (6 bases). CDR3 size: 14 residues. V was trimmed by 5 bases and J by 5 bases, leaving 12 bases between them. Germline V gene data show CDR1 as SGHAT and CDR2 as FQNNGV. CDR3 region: CASSATRGTGELFF. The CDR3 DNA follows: TGTGCCAGCAGCGCGACTAGGGGTACCGGGGAGCTGTTTTTT.

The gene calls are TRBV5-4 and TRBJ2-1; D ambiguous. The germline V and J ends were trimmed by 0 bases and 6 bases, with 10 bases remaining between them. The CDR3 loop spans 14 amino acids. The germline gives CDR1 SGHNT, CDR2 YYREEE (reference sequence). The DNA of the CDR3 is TGTGCCAGCAGCTTGGGGTTAGGCGCCAATGAGCAGTTCTTC. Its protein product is CASSLGLGANEQFF.

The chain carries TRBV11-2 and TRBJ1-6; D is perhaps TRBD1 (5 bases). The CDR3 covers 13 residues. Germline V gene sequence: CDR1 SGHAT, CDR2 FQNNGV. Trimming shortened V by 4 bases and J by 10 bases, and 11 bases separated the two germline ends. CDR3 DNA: TGTGCCAGCAGCTCAGTGGGGGTCTCACCCCTCCACTTT. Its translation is CASSSVGVSPLHF.

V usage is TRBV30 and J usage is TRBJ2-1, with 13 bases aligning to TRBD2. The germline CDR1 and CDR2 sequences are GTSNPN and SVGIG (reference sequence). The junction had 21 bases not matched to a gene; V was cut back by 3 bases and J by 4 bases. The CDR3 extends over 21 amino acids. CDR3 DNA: TGTGCCTGGAGCGGAGAGCCGGGACTAGCGGGACTCCACGCGTATTACAATGAGCAGTTCTTC. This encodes CAWSGEPGLAGLHAYYNEQFF.

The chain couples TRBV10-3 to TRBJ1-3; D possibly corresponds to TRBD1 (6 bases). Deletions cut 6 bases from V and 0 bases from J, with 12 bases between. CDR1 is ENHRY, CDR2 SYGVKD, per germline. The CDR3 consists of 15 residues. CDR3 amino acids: CAISPGQSSGNTIYF. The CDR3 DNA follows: TGTGCCATCAGCCCCGGACAGAGCTCTGGAAACACCATATATTTT.

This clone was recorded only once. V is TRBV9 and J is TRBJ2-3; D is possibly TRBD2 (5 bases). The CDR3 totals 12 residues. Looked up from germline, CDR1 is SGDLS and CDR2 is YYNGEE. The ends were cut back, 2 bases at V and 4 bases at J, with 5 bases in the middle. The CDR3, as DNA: TGTGCCAGCAGCGTGGGAGCAGATACGCAGTATTTT. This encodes CASSVGADTQYF. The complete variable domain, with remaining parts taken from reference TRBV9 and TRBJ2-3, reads DSGVTQTPKHLITATGQRVTLRCSPRSGDLSVYWYQQSLDQGLQFLIQYYNGEERAKGNILERFSAQQFPDLHSELNLSSLELGDSALYFCASSVGADTQYFGPGTRLTVL.

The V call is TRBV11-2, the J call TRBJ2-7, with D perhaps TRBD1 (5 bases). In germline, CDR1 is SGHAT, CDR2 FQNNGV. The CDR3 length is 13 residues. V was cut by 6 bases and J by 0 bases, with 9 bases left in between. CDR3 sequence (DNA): TGTGCCAGCAGTAGGGGAAGCTCCTACGAGCAGTACTTC. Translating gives CASSRGSSYEQYF.

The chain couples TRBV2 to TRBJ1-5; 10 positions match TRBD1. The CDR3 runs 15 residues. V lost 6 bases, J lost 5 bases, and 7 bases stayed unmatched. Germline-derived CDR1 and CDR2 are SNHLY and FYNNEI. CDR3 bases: TGTGCCAGCAGCTTAAGCGGACAGGGGGATCAGCCCCAGCATTTT. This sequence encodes CASSLSGQGDQPQHF.

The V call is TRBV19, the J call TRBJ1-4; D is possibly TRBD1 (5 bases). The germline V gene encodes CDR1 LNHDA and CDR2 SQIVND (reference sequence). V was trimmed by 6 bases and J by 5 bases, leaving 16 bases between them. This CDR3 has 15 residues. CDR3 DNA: TGTGCCAGTAGCCCCGATTCGCGGGGGAATGAAAAACTGTTTTTT. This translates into CASSPDSRGNEKLFF.

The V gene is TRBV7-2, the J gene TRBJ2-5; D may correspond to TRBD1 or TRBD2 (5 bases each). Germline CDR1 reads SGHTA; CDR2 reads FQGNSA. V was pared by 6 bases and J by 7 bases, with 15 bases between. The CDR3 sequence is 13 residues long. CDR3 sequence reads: CASRGLVGGTQYF. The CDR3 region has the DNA TGTGCCAGCAGGGGGCTGGTAGGAGGGACCCAGTACTTC.

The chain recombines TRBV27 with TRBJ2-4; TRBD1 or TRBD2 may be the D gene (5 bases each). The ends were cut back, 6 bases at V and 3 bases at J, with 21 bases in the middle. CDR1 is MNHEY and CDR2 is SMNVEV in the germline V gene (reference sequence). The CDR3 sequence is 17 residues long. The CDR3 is CASRPRDLVAGKNIQYF. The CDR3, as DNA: TGTGCCAGCAGACCACGGGACCTCGTAGCTGGCAAAAACATTCAGTACTTC.

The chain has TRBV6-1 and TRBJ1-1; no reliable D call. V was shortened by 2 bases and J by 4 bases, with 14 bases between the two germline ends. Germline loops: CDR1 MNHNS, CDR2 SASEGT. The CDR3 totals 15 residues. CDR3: CASSEFIFLGTEAFF. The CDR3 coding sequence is TGTGCCAGCAGTGAATTCATCTTCCTCGGCACTGAAGCTTTCTTT.

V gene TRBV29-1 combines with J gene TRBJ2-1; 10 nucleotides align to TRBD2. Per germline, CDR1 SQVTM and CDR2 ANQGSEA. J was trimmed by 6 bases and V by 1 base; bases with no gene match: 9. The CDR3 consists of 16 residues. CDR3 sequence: CSVEGLAGEGTNEQFF. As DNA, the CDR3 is TGCAGCGTTGAAGGGCTAGCGGGAGAGGGTACCAATGAGCAGTTCTTC.